What follows are 17 T cell receptor beta chains derived from one specimen sequenced in a study of regulatory T cells in long-lasting Graves disease. Researchers made TCR beta libraries by using iRepertoire HTBI primers and running Arm-PCR on CDR3 regions. TCRdb recomputed calls from the multiplex PCR reads with MiXCR, one row per CDR3 protein. The repertoire holds approximately 560,000 distinct CDR3 sequences, around 16% seen once, with 12% in the top ten. Described time point: newly diagnosed GD, antithyroid drugs for less than 3 months. PBMC RNA was the source of the TCR library. The sample was also linked to a second study, of T cells in Graves' hyperthyroidism and ophthalmopathy.

The specimen was peripheral blood mononuclear cells (PBMCs), collected at new diagnosis, from a patient treated with antithyroid drugs. All receptors derive from a man aged 18-30 years with Graves disease.

This clonotype was recorded many times. This chain joins TRBV2 and TRBJ1-1; the D gene is possibly TRBD1 (5 bases). Germline-derived CDR1 and CDR2 are SNHLY and FYNNEI. V lost 8 bases and J 4 bases, leaving 17 bases between the germline ends. CDR3 size: 14 residues. The CDR3 is CASSPWGVSTEAFF. In nucleotides, the CDR3 is TGTGCCAGCTCCCCTTGGGGGGTGAGCACTGAAGCTTTCTTT.

The table lists this clonotype with many counts. CDR3: CAWGWVRNEQFF. The CDR3 DNA is TGTGCCTGGGGCTGGGTTAGGAATGAGCAGTTCTTC. The chain couples TRBV30 to TRBJ2-1, with no clear D. Germline lookup yields CDR1 GTSNPN and CDR2 SVGIG (reference sequence). V shed 5 bases and J shed 7 bases, with 12 bases lying between them. This CDR3 has 12 residues.

This clonotype has more than one count but fewer than ten. The chain recombines TRBV27 with TRBJ1-2; D is unresolved. The CDR3 covers 14 residues. CDR1 is MNHEY and CDR2 is SMNVEV in the germline V gene (reference sequence). Trimming shortened V by 8 bases and J by 5 bases, and 18 bases separated the two germline ends. The CDR3 DNA sequence: TGTGCCAGCGGGGAATCCGACGGACTGTATGGCTACACCTTC. Translating gives CASGESDGLYGYTF.

This clonotype has at least ten counts. The chain uses TRBV12-3 or TRBV12-4 and TRBJ2-7; the D is unclear. There are 15 residues in the CDR3. Between the trimmed V and J ends, which lost 3 bases and 0 bases, there was a span of 12 bases. The CDR3 reads CASSFWTVSSYEQYF. CDR3 DNA: TGTGCCAGCAGTTTCTGGACGGTAAGCTCCTACGAGCAGTACTTC.

This clonotype showed up many times. The chain carries TRBV28 and TRBJ1-1, with 7 bases matching TRBD1. The length of the CDR3 is 14 residues. Trimming cost V 5 bases and J 1 base; bases outside gene matches: 4. Germline V gene lookup returns CDR1 MDHEN and CDR2 SYDVKM. In DNA, the CDR3 is TGTGCCAGCAGTCCTTGGACAGGGAACACTGAAGCTTTCTTT. Protein product: CASSPWTGNTEAFF. Using reference TRBV28 and TRBJ1-1 for the parts outside the CDR3, the full variable domain is DVKVTQSSRYLVKRTGEKVFLECVQDMDHENMFWYRQDPGLGLRLIYFSYDVKMKEKGDIPEGYSVSREKKERFSLILESASTNQTSMYLCASSPWTGNTEAFFGQGTRLTVV.

This clonotype occurred many times. This chain links TRBV12-3 or TRBV12-4 with TRBJ2-7; D unclear. The CDR3 length is 14 residues. V shed 5 bases and J shed 0 bases, with 11 bases lying between them. CDR3 amino acids: CASSPFSSSYEQYF. The CDR3 DNA sequence: TGTGCCAGCAGTCCATTCTCCAGCTCCTACGAGCAGTACTTC.

The chain joins TRBV27 to TRBJ1-5; 10 positions agree with TRBD1. The germline CDR1 and CDR2 sequences are MNHEY and SMNVEV (reference sequence). After removal of 6 bases from V and 7 bases from J, the junction contained 9 bases not matched to a gene. The CDR3 consists of 15 residues. The CDR3 region is CASRTGTGVGQPQHF. CDR3 sequence (DNA): TGTGCCAGCAGAACCGGGACAGGGGTAGGACAGCCCCAGCATTTT.

The CDR3 DNA is TGTGCCTGGAGTTCCCGGGGATCGAACACTGAAGCTTTCTTT. It specifies CAWSSRGSNTEAFF. The chain employs TRBV30 and TRBJ1-1; D call uncertain. The germline V gene encodes CDR1 GTSNPN and CDR2 SVGIG (reference sequence). This CDR3 has 14 residues. V was pared by 2 bases and J by 1 base, with 11 bases between.

In its sample, this clonotype was seen a few times. The chain is built from TRBV6-1 and TRBJ2-2; a possible D gene is TRBD2 (6 bases). Germline CDR1 and CDR2: MNHNS and SASEGT. This CDR3 spans 18 amino acids. Deletions cut 8 bases from V and 3 bases from J, with 25 bases between. The chain's CDR3 is CASASRMSGVRDTGELFF. The CDR3 DNA reads TGTGCCAGCGCGTCCCGAATGTCGGGAGTCAGGGACACCGGGGAGCTGTTTTTT.

This clonotype was counted only a few times. The chain couples TRBV3-1 to TRBJ2-1; no firm D call. The germline V and J ends were trimmed by 0 bases and 9 bases, with 9 bases remaining between them. CDR3 length equals 13 residues. Germline V gives CDR1 LGHDT, CDR2 YNNKEL (reference sequence). DNA for the CDR3: TGTGCCAGCAGCCAAGATATTAAGGTTGAGCAGTTCTTC. As protein: CASSQDIKVEQFF.

This clonotype was detected ten times or more. The genes are TRBV13 and TRBJ2-7, with D hard to call. This CDR3 is 13 amino acids long. The V gene's germline CDR1 is PRHDT and CDR2 FYEKMQ (reference sequence). V lost 6 bases, J lost 2 bases, and 11 bases lay in between. Written as DNA, the CDR3 is TGTGCCAGCAGACCGGTGGGTACCTACGAGCAGTACTTC. It translates to CASRPVGTYEQYF.

The sample holds many counts of this clonotype. This chain joins TRBV2 and TRBJ2-1; D unclear. The CDR3 consists of 16 residues. In germline, CDR1 is SNHLY, CDR2 FYNNEI. V was cut by 6 bases and J by 0 bases, with 15 bases left in between. This CDR3 reads CASSPRAASSYNEQFF. Written as DNA, the CDR3 is TGTGCCAGCAGCCCAAGGGCGGCCTCCTCCTACAATGAGCAGTTCTTC.

In this sample, this clonotype turned up many times. This rearrangement joins TRBV12-3 or TRBV12-4 to TRBJ2-1, with 7 bases identical to TRBD1. V was pared by 6 bases and J by 5 bases, with 4 bases of the junction left unmatched. The CDR3 spans 13 residues. The DNA for the CDR3 is TGTGCCAGCAGCACGACAGGGAACAATGAGCAGTTCTTC. Its translation is CASSTTGNNEQFF.

The V and J genes are TRBV18 and TRBJ1-1, with 7 positions matching TRBD1. Germline V gives CDR1 KGHSH, CDR2 LQKENI. V lost 6 bases, J lost 6 bases, and 13 bases stayed unmatched. CDR3 length: 15 residues. DNA for the CDR3: TGTGCCAGCTCTTATACTGGACAGGCCGGCGCTGAAGCTTTCTTT. Translated: CASSYTGQAGAEAFF.

This rearrangement joins TRBV6-1 to TRBJ2-1; D unclear. V was trimmed by 2 bases and J by 0 bases, leaving 11 bases between them. Looked up from germline, CDR1 is MNHNS and CDR2 is SASEGT. The CDR3 totals 16 residues. The CDR3 DNA reads TGTGCCAGCAGTGAACTTTCGGCACGCTCCTACAATGAGCAGTTCTTC. Translated: CASSELSARSYNEQFF.

The chain links TRBV30 to TRBJ1-1; TRBD1 agrees at 7 bases. CDR3 size: 12 residues. Germline-derived CDR1 and CDR2 are GTSNPN and SVGIG (reference sequence). J gave up 6 bases and V 7 bases, and 8 bases lay outside the gene matches. CDR3 DNA sequence: TGTGCCTTGGAAGGGGGCGCTCCTGAAGCTTTCTTT. Translation gives CALEGGAPEAFF.

The rearrangement links TRBV25-1 to TRBJ2-4; D is tentatively TRBD1 or TRBD2 (5 bases each). V was trimmed by 1 base and J by 11 bases, leaving 12 bases between them. The CDR3 is made up of 13 amino acids. The germline V gene encodes CDR1 MGHDK and CDR2 SYGVNS. CDR3 sequence (DNA): TGTGCCAGCAGTGAATTGGGGGACCGCTTTCAGTACTTC. It is translated as CASSELGDRFQYF.